These 5 T cell receptor beta chains came from one sample sequenced in a study of OX40 agonist ivuxolimab in advanced cancers. Profiled with immunoSEQ multiplex PCR; TCRdb holds only in-frame clones, not every one. The sample includes roughly 86,000 clones, about nine tenths seen only once; the top ten take 0.4% to 0.55%. The sample in question was CD4+ or CD8+ T cells sorted from blood, obtained in a trial of the OX40 agonist ivuxolimab. These receptors all stem from an adult with an advanced solid tumor such as melanoma, head and neck, liver or kidney cancer.

This clone was seen a few times. The rearrangement joins TRBV29-1 to TRBJ1-1; D may be TRBD1 (6 bases). V lost 7 bases, J lost 3 bases, and 18 bases lay in between. Germline V CDR1 and CDR2: SQVTM, ANQGSEA. CDR3 length: 14 amino acids. CDR3 nucleotide sequence: TGCAGCGCAAACCTCCCCCCAGGGGACACTGAAGCTTTCTTT. Translation gives CSANLPPGDTEAFF.

This clone came up a few times. V is TRBV5-4 and J is TRBJ1-2; perhaps TRBD1 as D (5 bases). V dropped 4 bases and J dropped 1 base, with 14 bases sitting between them. Germline V CDR1 and CDR2: SGHNT, YYREEE (reference sequence). The CDR3 spans 15 residues. Written as DNA, the CDR3 is TGTGCCAGCAGCCCGGACCTGGGGGGTAACTATGGCTACACCTTC. Encoded protein: CASSPDLGGNYGYTF.

The rearrangement links TRBV5-4 to TRBJ1-2; D is ambiguous. This CDR3 has 13 residues. V lost 1 base and J 4 bases, leaving 8 bases between the germline ends. Germline V CDR1 and CDR2: SGHNT, YYREEE (reference sequence). CDR3 protein: CASSLFASYGYTF. The DNA of the CDR3 is TGTGCCAGCAGCTTGTTCGCGTCCTATGGCTACACCTTC.

The V gene is TRBV19, the J gene TRBJ2-7; a weak D match, TRBD1 (5 bases). The CDR3 length is 12 residues. V was cut by 5 bases and J by 5 bases, with 10 bases left in between. Germline assignment: CDR1 LNHDA and CDR2 SQIVND (reference sequence). CDR3 in DNA: TGTGCCAGTAGTCCCAGGGCTAACGAGCAGTACTTC. Protein sequence: CASSPRANEQYF. The entire variable domain, with the rest obtained from reference TRBV19 and TRBJ2-7, is as follows: DGGITQSPKYLFRKEGQNVTLSCEQNLNHDAMYWYRQDPGQGLRLIYYSQIVNDFQKGDIAEGYSVSREKKESFPLTVTSAQKNPTAFYLCASSPRANEQYFGPGTRLTVT.

The gene calls are TRBV28 and TRBJ1-5; unclear D gene. CDR3 length: 15 amino acids. Germline CDR1 and CDR2: MDHEN and SYDVKM. V was clipped by 8 bases and J by 0 bases, with 14 bases between them. CDR3 bases: TGTGCCAGCGGGGAGTGGCAGCTTAGCAATCAGCCCCAGCATTTT. This sequence encodes CASGEWQLSNQPQHF.